Included here is one T cell receptor (beta chain) sequence, with context. The data belong to a study of OX40 agonist ivuxolimab in advanced cancers. As for the study in general: The dose-escalation cohort was about 83% male, with a mean age of about 58 years, ranging roughly 23 to 85.

The table came from immunoSEQ multiplex PCR; TCRdb's copy has only in-frame clones and leaves some out. This table has under 70,000 clones, around 90% appearing once. Per the germline V gene, CDR1 is LGHNT and CDR2 is FRNRAP. The CDR3 length is 16 residues. Trimming cost V 1 base and J 4 bases; bases outside gene matches: 4. The source was CD4+ or CD8+ T cells sorted from blood, collected in a trial of the OX40 agonist ivuxolimab. The chain joins TRBV12-5 to TRBJ2-3, with 11 bases matching TRBD2. This receptor was identified in an adult with an advanced solid tumor such as melanoma, head and neck, liver or kidney cancer. CDR3 coding DNA: TGTGCTAGTGGTTTGGCACTAGCGGGAGTACCAGATACGCAGTATTTT. Its protein is CASGLALAGVPDTQYF.